The 8 T cell receptor beta chains in this list originate from one sample, sequenced in a study of CD4 T cells in relation to SARS-CoV-2 and coronaviruses. These TCRs' antigens remain unknown. CD4+ T cells from unexposed donors were obtained before the COVID-19 pandemic (2011-2018). After less than 11 days of culture, CD4+ T cells were isolated. Generated by immunoSEQ multiplex PCR, the TCRdb table keeps only in-frame clones and is missing some. The sample carries 15,000 to 20,000 clones, around 78% recorded once. Sequenced: CD4+ T cells from PBMCs, cultured in vitro. The receptors originated from a human donor in good health.

V usage is TRBV6-2 or TRBV6-3 and J usage is TRBJ1-5, with 7 bases aligning to TRBD1. Germline CDR1 MNHEY, CDR2 SVGEGT. J was trimmed by 0 bases and V by 2 bases; bases with no gene match: 10. The CDR3 consists of 18 residues. The chain's CDR3 is CASSYPFGTADSNQPQHF. CDR3 DNA sequence: TGTGCCAGCAGTTACCCGTTCGGGACAGCCGATAGCAATCAGCCCCAGCATTTT.

The rearrangement uses TRBV12-5 and TRBJ2-1; the match to TRBD1 covers 8 bases. Losses at the gene ends were 0 bases for V and 6 bases for J; bases not matched to a gene: 7. The CDR3 is made up of 16 amino acids. From germline, CDR1 is LGHNT and CDR2 FRNRAP. CDR3 region: CASGLVQGVGFNEQFF. Here the CDR3 DNA reads TGTGCTAGTGGTTTGGTACAGGGGGTAGGATTCAATGAGCAGTTCTTC.

This chain joins TRBV5-1 and TRBJ2-3; D gene unclear. V gave up 0 bases and J gave up 0 bases, with 5 bases separating them. The CDR3 sequence is 14 residues long. CDR1 and CDR2 (germline): SGHRS, YFSETQ. This CDR3 reads CASSLAGSTDTQYF. CDR3 DNA sequence: TGCGCCAGCAGCTTGGCGGGCAGCACAGATACGCAGTATTTT. The full variable domain, rest sourced from reference TRBV5-1 and TRBJ2-3, is KAGVTQTPRYLIKTRGQQVTLSCSPISGHRSVSWYQQTPGQGLQFLFEYFSETQRNKGNFPGRFSGRQFSNSRSEMNVSTLELGDSALYLCASSLAGSTDTQYFGPGTRLTVL.

The V and J genes are TRBV18 and TRBJ2-6, with unresolved D. CDR3 size: 16 residues. Germline CDR1 reads KGHSH; CDR2 reads LQKENI. The V end lost 5 bases, the J end lost 0 bases, and 11 bases lay between the germline ends. The CDR3 loop reads CASSSSAVSGANVLTF. The CDR3, as DNA: TGTGCCAGCTCATCTTCAGCCGTCTCTGGGGCCAACGTCCTGACTTTC. The variable domain in full, with the rest retrieved from reference TRBV18 and TRBJ2-6, is NAGVMQNPRHLVRRRGQEARLRCSPMKGHSHVYWYRQLPEEGLKFMVYLQKENIIDESGMPKERFSAEFPKEGPSILRIQQVVRGDSAAYFCASSSSAVSGANVLTFGAGSRLTVL.

This chain links TRBV7-9 with TRBJ1-2; D remains ambiguous. There are 18 residues in the CDR3. CDR1 SEHNR and CDR2 FQNEAQ come from the germline V gene (reference sequence). With 0 bases removed from V and 6 bases from J, the gap between germline ends came to 23 bases. CDR3 in amino acids: CASSLAIRADSGVDGYTF. The CDR3, as DNA: TGTGCCAGCAGCTTAGCTATAAGGGCAGATAGCGGTGTTGATGGCTACACCTTC.

The chain employs TRBV7-9 and TRBJ2-1; 13 nucleotides match TRBD2. CDR1 and CDR2 (germline): SEHNR, FQNEAQ (reference sequence). V was pared by 5 bases and J by 3 bases, with 7 bases of the junction left unmatched. The CDR3 runs 17 residues. DNA of the CDR3: TGTGCCAGCAGCGTCGGGACTAGCGGGATTCACTACAATGAGCAGTTCTTC. Its translation: CASSVGTSGIHYNEQFF.

In its sample, this clone was seen a few times. The rearrangement uses TRBV9 and TRBJ1-1; 7 bases are shared with TRBD1. Unmatched junction bases numbered 10, after V lost 3 bases and J lost 5 bases. This CDR3 spans 15 amino acids. The germline gives CDR1 SGDLS, CDR2 YYNGEE. As DNA, the CDR3 is TGTGCCAGCAGCGCGCAGACAGGGAGAACAACTGAAGCTTTCTTT. Encoded protein: CASSAQTGRTTEAFF.

The chain is built from TRBV6-5 and TRBJ2-2; possibly TRBD1 for D (6 bases). CDR1 and CDR2 (germline): MNHEY, SVGAGI. V was cut by 10 bases and J by 6 bases, with 18 bases left in between. The CDR3 totals 14 residues. CDR3 loop: CATSRTEGPGELFF. The CDR3 nucleotides are TGTGCCACTTCCAGGACAGAAGGGCCCGGGGAGCTGTTTTTT.